This entry describes one T cell receptor beta chain. Its antigen is unidentified. This sequence is one base from a far larger clone and is likely a read error. The CDR3 has 14 amino acids. Germline assignment: CDR1 MRHNA and CDR2 SNTAGT. The V end was cut by 3 bases, the J end by 8 bases, with 14 bases between. These data originate in a study of prognosis after radiotherapy for stage I lung cancer. Regarding the study as a whole: A fall in unique TCR clone counts followed stereotactic body radiation therapy, with medians of around 10,000 versus 6,900. Differing TRBV and TRBJ gene usage was reportedly seen between patients with and without metastases.

The TCR beta CDR3 region was amplified from genomic DNA, with two rounds of multiplex PCR being used for the amplification. Specific primers for each TRBV and TRBJ gene were what first-round PCR used. For its second round, the PCR relied on universal primers. TCRdb recomputed calls from the multiplex PCR reads with MiXCR, one row per CDR3 protein. The sample carries 15,000 to 20,000 distinct CDR3 sequences, roughly a quarter recorded once. The source of this sequence is a donor over 45 with non-small cell lung cancer. This chain joins TRBV6-4 and TRBJ2-1; tentatively, D is TRBD2 (5 bases). The sequences come from PBMCs, collected before or after stereotactic body radiation therapy (not recorded which). CDR3 protein: CASSEMTNFDEQFF. The CDR3 DNA reads TGTGCCAGCAGTGAAATGACTAACTTCGATGAGCAGTTCTTC.